These 12 T cell receptor beta chains share one sample of origin, sequenced in a study of blood T cell repertoires in COVID-19. Sequencing used immunoSEQ multiplex PCR; TCRdb keeps in-frame clones, though not all of them. The data hold 250,000 to 350,000 clones, with approximately 90% observed a single time. The sample was peripheral blood. The receptors come from a woman aged 30 to 39 with COVID-19, enrolled during active disease.

This chain links TRBV12-5 with TRBJ1-1; tentatively, D is TRBD1 (5 bases). Germline CDR1 and CDR2: LGHNT and FRNRAP. This CDR3 has 19 amino acids. Trimming removed 4 bases from V and 2 bases from J, with 26 bases in between. The chain's CDR3 is CASGSTPYRTLGINTEAFF. The CDR3 DNA reads as TGTGCTAGTGGTTCGACGCCCTACAGGACATTGGGGATAAACACTGAAGCTTTCTTT.

V is TRBV30 and J is TRBJ1-2; D call uncertain. V lost 0 bases and J lost 7, with 12 bases in between. Germline V gene data show CDR1 as GTSNPN and CDR2 as SVGIG (reference sequence). The CDR3 extends over 13 amino acids. The CDR3 DNA follows: TGTGCCTGGAGTGTTGAAAGTAGGAGTGGCTACACCTTC. Amino acid sequence: CAWSVESRSGYTF.

The chain has TRBV29-1 and TRBJ1-2, with 12 bases lining up with TRBD1. This CDR3 region has 13 residues. Trimming removed 6 bases from V and 4 bases from J; junction bases left unmatched: 3. Germline CDR1 SQVTM, CDR2 ANQGSEA. CDR3 nucleotide sequence: TGCAGCGTGGGACAGGGGGCAGGCTATGGCTACACCTTC. Encoded protein: CSVGQGAGYGYTF.

At least ten counts were recorded for this clone. The rearrangement links TRBV30 to TRBJ1-6, with a tentative D call TRBD1 (5 bases). The ends were cut back, 0 bases at V and 7 bases at J, with 13 bases in the middle. The germline CDR1 and CDR2 sequences are GTSNPN and SVGIG (reference sequence). The CDR3 contains 15 residues. The CDR3 protein is CAWSVQGRLNSPLHF. The DNA for the CDR3 is TGTGCCTGGAGTGTCCAGGGAAGATTGAATTCACCCCTCCACTTT.

The CDR3 region is CASSPGRGNYGYTF. The DNA of the CDR3 is TGTGCCAGCAGCCCGGGGAGAGGGAACTATGGCTACACCTTC. The V gene is TRBV3-1 (or the pseudogene TRBV3-2), the J gene TRBJ1-2; D is undetermined. The ends were cut back, 4 bases at V and 2 bases at J, with 11 bases in the middle. The germline gives CDR1 LGHDT, CDR2 YNNKEL (reference sequence). CDR3 length: 14 amino acids.

The chain uses TRBV4-1 and TRBJ1-4; tentatively, D is TRBD1 (6 bases). The CDR3 is 15 amino acids. Per the germline V gene, CDR1 is MGHRA and CDR2 is YSYEKL. The ends were cut back, 4 bases at V and 7 bases at J, with 16 bases in the middle. This CDR3 reads CASSRQVIQSEKLFF. The DNA for the CDR3 is TGCGCCAGCAGCCGACAGGTCATCCAGTCTGAAAAACTGTTTTTT.

The CDR3 nucleotides are TGTGCCAGTGAGCCTGGGACAGGGTTTAATAGCAATCAGCCCCAGCATTTT. Its protein is CASEPGTGFNSNQPQHF. The chain couples TRBV19 to TRBJ1-5; 9 nucleotides agree with TRBD1. From germline, CDR1 is LNHDA and CDR2 SQIVND (reference sequence). The CDR3 totals 17 residues. J was trimmed by 0 bases and V by 8 bases; bases with no gene match: 11. The whole variable domain, remainder taken from reference TRBV19 and TRBJ1-5, is DGGITQSPKYLFRKEGQNVTLSCEQNLNHDAMYWYRQDPGQGLRLIYYSQIVNDFQKGDIAEGYSVSREKKESFPLTVTSAQKNPTAFYLCASEPGTGFNSNQPQHFGDGTRLSIL.

This rearrangement joins TRBV5-1 to TRBJ1-2; D remains unclear. There are 13 residues in the CDR3. Germline lookup yields CDR1 SGHRS and CDR2 YFSETQ. Trimming took 5 bases from V and 8 from J, leaving 16 bases between them. In nucleotides, the CDR3 is TGCGCCAGCAGTCCCGACTTCGCGGTCGGCTACACCTTC. Translated, it gives CASSPDFAVGYTF.

The sample holds one count of this clone. The chain joins TRBV6-4 to TRBJ2-2; D is unclear. Germline V gene lookup returns CDR1 MRHNA and CDR2 SNTAGT. This CDR3 is 14 amino acids long. Trimming shortened V by 4 bases and J by 3 bases, and 9 bases separated the two germline ends. The CDR3 DNA sequence: TGTGCCAGCAGTGGTGACACAGACACCGGGGAGCTGTTTTTT. It translates to CASSGDTDTGELFF.

The chain links TRBV10-1 to TRBJ2-7; TRBD1 might be the D (6 bases). Germline V gene lookup returns CDR1 WNHNN and CDR2 SYGVQD (reference sequence). The V and J ends lost 6 bases and 3 bases respectively, with 12 bases between them. The CDR3 runs 13 residues. The CDR3 bases are TGCGCCAGCAGACGACAGGTGTGCTACGAGCAGTACTTC. The encoded protein is CASRRQVCYEQYF.

This clone appeared once. This rearrangement joins TRBV19 to TRBJ1-2; no definite D call. This CDR3 is built from 15 residues. Germline V CDR1 and CDR2: LNHDA, SQIVND (reference sequence). Between the trimmed V and J ends, which lost 5 bases and 5 bases, there was a span of 18 bases. This CDR3 is CASSALGGGPYGYTF. Here the CDR3 DNA reads TGTGCCAGTAGTGCCCTCGGCGGCGGTCCATATGGCTACACCTTC.

The chain is built from TRBV18 and TRBJ1-4; D not resolved. V lost 6 bases to trimming and J lost 7 bases, with 12 bases between them. CDR3 length: 13 residues. The germline CDR1 and CDR2 sequences are KGHSH and LQKENI. Here the CDR3 reads CASSPPGSEKLFF. CDR3 coding DNA: TGTGCCAGCTCCCCCCCGGGGTCTGAAAAACTGTTTTTT.